These T cell receptor beta chains were read from a single sample in a study of cytomegalovirus exposure and HLA in healthy donors. Measured with immunoSEQ multiplex PCR; TCRdb has only the in-frame clones, and not every one. This sample's table has fewer than 130,000 clones. The sample consisted of PBMCs. Receptors were obtained from a man aged 45-60 years in good health and CMV-seronegative. Both conserved end residues are part of each CDR3.

TRBV7-2,TRBJ2-3,CASSPGGQTDTQYF
TRBV5-1,TRBJ1-1,CASSLGPLNTEAFF
TRBV25-1,TRBJ2-7,CASSDDRGPHREQYF
TRBV5-1,TRBJ1-1,CASSLDPGSKTEAFF
TRBV6-6,TRBJ2-7,CASSYSRVSYEQYF
TRBV5-8,TRBJ1-1,CASSRYRGGANTEAFF
TRBV19,TRBJ1-2,CASSIDSTYGYTF
TRBV19,TRBJ1-5,CASSITGDNQPQHF
TRBV4-1,TRBJ1-2,CASSQTEGAYGYTF
TRBV7-3,TRBJ1-1,CASSPDVAGEAFF
TRBV19,TRBJ1-3,CASSVGPRSGNTIYF
TRBV29-1,TRBJ1-5,CSAAFGDGLWPQHF
TRBV6-1,TRBJ1-1,CASSEGGVNTEAFF
TRBV19,TRBJ1-2,CASALLGGRGTVYGYTF
TRBV5-1,TRBJ2-2,CASSSQGQGDTGELFF
TRBV6-5,TRBJ1-1,CASSYDFGQGDTEAFF
TRBV5-1,TRBJ2-7,CASSFGGRAYEQYF
TRBV4-3,TRBJ2-1,CASSHLIGTGPHEQFF